This TCR beta chain was captured in a study of blood T cells in healthy people across ages. Study-wide findings and caveats: Diversity was estimated from one million T cells, and these estimates were considered underestimates.

The V and J ends lost 4 bases and 1 base respectively, with 15 bases between them. Germline lookup yields CDR1 SGHRS and CDR2 YFSETQ. The CDR3 length is 15 residues. The donors, all healthy, were Caucasians living in Russia, aged roughly 6 to 90. The draw of peripheral blood yielded ten milliliters from each donor. Combining a sample-barcoded 5' primer with a J-beta primer mix, a second PCR ran for roughly 7 to 12 cycles. Researchers report that a template-switch adaptor with 12 random nucleotides tagged each cDNA molecule. TCRdb recomputed calls from the 5' RACE reads with MiXCR, one row per CDR3 protein. The repertoire holds hundreds of thousands of distinct CDR3 sequences, with around 49% as singletons. A note on this clonotype: Antigen: not known.

The clonotype was recovered from a man aged 30 to 45 in good health. The specimen was blood. The chain links TRBV5-1 to TRBJ2-7, with D possibly being TRBD1 or TRBD2 (7 bases each). This CDR3 is CASSRTGEGSYEQYF. DNA of the CDR3: TGCGCCAGCAGCCGCACAGGGGAGGGTTCCTACGAGCAGTACTTC.